This TCR beta chain was retrieved from a study of identifying expanded T cells in peripheral blood. Study-wide results and caveats: Approximately two-week clone count variance significantly increased as total template count grew. Over approximately two and four weeks, about 15 and 19 clones changed, versus around 1.2 between replicates.

Assay: immunoSEQ multiplex PCR; the TCRdb copy retains only in-frame clones and omits some. Of about 78,000 clones listed, 88% are singletons. This clone has just one count. Its antigen is not known. Collection occurred without any documented infections or immune events in donors. This CDR3 is built from 18 residues. Trimming took 4 bases from V and 4 from J; bases not matched to a gene: 19. Germline CDR1 is SGHDT and CDR2 is YYEEEE. The sample consisted of blood. The chain is built from TRBV5-6 and TRBJ1-2, with 7 bases identical to TRBD1. The source is a person aged 18 to 75 in good health. DNA for the CDR3: TGTGCCAGCAGCGAACTGACAGGGTCTCGACTCTTGGGCTATGGCTACACCTTC. This gives the protein CASSELTGSRLLGYGYTF.